The clone carrying this TCR beta chain was seen many times. This record comes from a study of regulatory T cells in long-lasting Graves disease. Building of the TCR beta libraries involved iRepertoire HTBI primers and Arm-PCR of CDR3 regions. One entry per CDR3 protein, called by TCRdb with MiXCR from the multiplex PCR reads. This table has about 220,000 distinct CDR3 sequences, approximately 18% appearing once. The ends lost 4 bases at V and 2 bases at J; junction bases unmatched: 7. The germline V gene encodes CDR1 KGHDR and CDR2 SFDVKD. This CDR3 comprises 17 residues. This sample's time point: newly diagnosed GD, antithyroid drugs for less than 3 months. PBMC RNA was the source of the TCR library. The sample was also linked to a second study, of T cells in Graves' hyperthyroidism and ophthalmopathy.

The genes are TRBV24-1 and TRBJ2-1, with TRBD2 identical over 10 bases. The TCR comes from a woman aged 30 to 39 with Graves disease. The source was peripheral blood mononuclear cells (PBMCs), collected at new diagnosis, from a patient treated with antithyroid drugs. The CDR3 region has the DNA TGTGCCACCAGTGACCCGAGCGGGAGGGTCCCCTACAATGAGCAGTTCTTC. Translating gives CATSDPSGRVPYNEQFF.